This TCR beta chain was observed in a study of blood T cell repertoires in COVID-19. About the research overall: The cDNA or gDNA used as material had been derived from T cells, B-cell-depleted T cells, or PBMCs.

Germline V gene lookup returns CDR1 SGHAT and CDR2 FQNNGV. This CDR3 has 16 amino acids. V shed 4 bases, J shed 1 base, and the junction held 6 bases outside the gene matches. Study processing details: Reference gene primer amplification yielded estimated nucleated cell counts. The repertoire was sequenced with immunoSEQ multiplex PCR; TCRdb's copy has only in-frame clones and lacks some. The V and J calls and clone size come from that table; D and trimming were worked out from the DNA. Of about half a million clones listed, 75% to 90% were seen once; the top ten hold under 9.5%. All enrollees were roughly 18 to 89 years old and from 20 to 30 US areas. Donors in Cohort 3 counted as recovered after two negative PCRs, clearance, or symptom resolution.

The chain links TRBV11-2 to TRBJ1-1; TRBD1 aligns across 10 bases. This clonotype originated in a woman aged 60 to 75 who had recovered from COVID-19. Material for sequencing was PBMCs or T cells enriched from blood (not recorded which). This CDR3 is CASSSRQGASNTEAFF. The CDR3 DNA reads TGTGCCAGCAGCTCTAGACAGGGGGCCTCGAACACTGAAGCTTTCTTT.